Detailed here is one T cell receptor beta chain. CDR1 MNHNS and CDR2 SASEGT come from the germline V gene. The CDR3 totals 11 residues. The V end lost 7 bases, the J end lost 6 bases, and 10 bases lay between the germline ends. Graves' hyperthyroidism without ophthalmopathy progression within 18 months was termed stable. Disease duration under 2 months; hyperthyroidism patients were aged 18 to 65. The diagnostic basis comprised clinical symptoms, serum thyroxine and TRAb, thyroid ultrasound and orbital computed tomography. TCR beta CDR3 regions were amplified from RNA transcripts. First-round RT-PCR with HTBI primers amplified the TCR CDR3 region. MiXCR, applied by TCRdb to the multiplex PCR reads, yields one record per CDR3 protein. This table has roughly 840,000 distinct CDR3 sequences, over 35% appearing once. The source of the sample is a study of T cells in Graves' hyperthyroidism and ophthalmopathy. Across the study: It was at initial diagnosis, before any treatment, that peripheral blood was collected.

Sequenced: blood. This receptor was obtained from a man aged 18 to 29 with Graves' hyperthyroidism. This chain uses TRBV6-1 with TRBJ2-7; a weak D match, TRBD2 (6 bases). CDR3 sequence (DNA): TGTGCCAGCACGGGAGCCGCCGAGCAGTACTTC. As protein: CASTGAAEQYF.